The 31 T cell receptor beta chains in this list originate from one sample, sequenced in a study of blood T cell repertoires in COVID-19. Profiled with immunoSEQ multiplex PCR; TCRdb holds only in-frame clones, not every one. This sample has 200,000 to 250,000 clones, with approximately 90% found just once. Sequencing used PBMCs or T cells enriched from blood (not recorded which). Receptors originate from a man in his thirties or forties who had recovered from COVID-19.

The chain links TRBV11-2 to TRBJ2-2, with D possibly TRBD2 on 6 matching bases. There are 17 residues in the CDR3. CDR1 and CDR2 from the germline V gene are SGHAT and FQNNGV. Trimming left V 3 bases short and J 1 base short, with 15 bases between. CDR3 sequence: CASSLGLKAGNTGELFF. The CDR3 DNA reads TGTGCCAGCAGCTTGGGCTTGAAAGCGGGGAACACCGGGGAGCTGTTTTTT.

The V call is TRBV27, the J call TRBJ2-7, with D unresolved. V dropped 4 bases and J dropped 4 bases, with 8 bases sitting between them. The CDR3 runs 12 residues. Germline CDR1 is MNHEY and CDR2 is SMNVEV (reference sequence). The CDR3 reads CASSSTEYEQYF. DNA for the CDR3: TGTGCCAGCAGTTCGACGGAGTACGAGCAGTACTTC.

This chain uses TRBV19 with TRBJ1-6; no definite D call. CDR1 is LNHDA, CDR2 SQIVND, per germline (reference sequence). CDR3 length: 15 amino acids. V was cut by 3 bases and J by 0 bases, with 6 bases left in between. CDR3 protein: CASSIGGSYNSPLHF. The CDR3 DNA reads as TGTGCCAGTAGTATTGGAGGCTCCTATAATTCACCCCTCCACTTT.

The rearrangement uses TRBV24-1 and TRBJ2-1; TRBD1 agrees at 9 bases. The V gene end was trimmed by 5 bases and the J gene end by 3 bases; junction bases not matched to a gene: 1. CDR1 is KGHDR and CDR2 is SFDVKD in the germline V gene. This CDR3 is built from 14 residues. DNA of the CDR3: TGTGCCACCAGTGGACAGGGGGACTACAATGAGCAGTTCTTC. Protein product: CATSGQGDYNEQFF.

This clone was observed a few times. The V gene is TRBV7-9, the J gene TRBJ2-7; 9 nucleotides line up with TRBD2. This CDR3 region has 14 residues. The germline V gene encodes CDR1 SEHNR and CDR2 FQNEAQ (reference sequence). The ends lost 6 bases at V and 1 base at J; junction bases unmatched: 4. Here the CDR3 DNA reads TGTGCCAGCAGAGTTAGCGGGAGTTCCTACGAGCAGTACTTC. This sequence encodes CASRVSGSSYEQYF. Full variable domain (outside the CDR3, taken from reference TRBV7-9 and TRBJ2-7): DTGVSQNPRHKITKRGQNVTFRCDPISEHNRLYWYRQTLGQGPEFLTYFQNEAQLEKSRLLSDRFSAERPKGSFSTLEIQRTEQGDSAMYLCASRVSGSSYEQYFGPGTRLTVT.

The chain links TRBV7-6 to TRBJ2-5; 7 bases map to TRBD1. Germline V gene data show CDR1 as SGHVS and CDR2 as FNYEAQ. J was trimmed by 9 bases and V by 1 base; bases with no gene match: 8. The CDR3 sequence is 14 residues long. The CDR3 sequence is CASSLGQGYMAQYF. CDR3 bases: TGTGCCAGCAGCTTAGGACAGGGTTATATGGCCCAGTACTTC.

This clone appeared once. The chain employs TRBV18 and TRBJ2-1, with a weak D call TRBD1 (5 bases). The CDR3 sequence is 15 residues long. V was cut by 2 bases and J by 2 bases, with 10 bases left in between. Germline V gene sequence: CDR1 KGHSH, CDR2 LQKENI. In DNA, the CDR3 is TGTGCCAGCTCACCATTGGCAGGGACCTACAATGAGCAGTTCTTC. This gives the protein CASSPLAGTYNEQFF.

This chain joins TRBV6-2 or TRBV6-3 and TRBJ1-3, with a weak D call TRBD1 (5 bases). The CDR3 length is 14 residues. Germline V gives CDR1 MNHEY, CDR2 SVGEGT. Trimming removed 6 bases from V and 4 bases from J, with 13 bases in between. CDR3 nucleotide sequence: TGTGCCAGCAGCCCGACAGTCTCCGGAAACACCATATATTTT. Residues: CASSPTVSGNTIYF.

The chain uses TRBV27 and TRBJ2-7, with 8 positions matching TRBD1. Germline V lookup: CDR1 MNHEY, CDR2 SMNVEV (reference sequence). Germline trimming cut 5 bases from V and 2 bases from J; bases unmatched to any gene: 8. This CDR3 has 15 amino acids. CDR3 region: CASSLGQGATYEQYF. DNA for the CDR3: TGTGCCAGCAGTCTCGGGCAGGGGGCGACCTACGAGCAGTACTTC.

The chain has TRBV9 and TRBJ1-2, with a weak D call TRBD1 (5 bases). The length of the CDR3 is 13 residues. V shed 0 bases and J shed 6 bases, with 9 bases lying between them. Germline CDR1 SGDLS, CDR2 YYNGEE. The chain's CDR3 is CASSVAQGHGYTF. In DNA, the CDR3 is TGTGCCAGCAGCGTAGCCCAGGGTCATGGCTACACCTTC. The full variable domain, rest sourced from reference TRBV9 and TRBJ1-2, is DSGVTQTPKHLITATGQRVTLRCSPRSGDLSVYWYQQSLDQGLQFLIQYYNGEERAKGNILERFSAQQFPDLHSELNLSSLELGDSALYFCASSVAQGHGYTFGSGTRLTVV.

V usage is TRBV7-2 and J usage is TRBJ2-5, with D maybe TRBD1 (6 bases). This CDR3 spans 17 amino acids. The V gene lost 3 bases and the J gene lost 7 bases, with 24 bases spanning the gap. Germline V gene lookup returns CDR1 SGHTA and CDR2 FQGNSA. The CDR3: CASSFIGVWGLPRTQYF. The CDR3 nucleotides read TGTGCCAGCAGCTTTATTGGGGTCTGGGGGCTCCCTCGGACCCAGTACTTC.

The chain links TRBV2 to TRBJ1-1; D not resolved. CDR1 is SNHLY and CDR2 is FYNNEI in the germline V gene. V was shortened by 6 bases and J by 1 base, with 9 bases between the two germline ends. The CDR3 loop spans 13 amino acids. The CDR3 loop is CASRYRRNTEAFF. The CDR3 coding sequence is TGTGCCAGCAGGTACAGAAGGAACACTGAAGCTTTCTTT.

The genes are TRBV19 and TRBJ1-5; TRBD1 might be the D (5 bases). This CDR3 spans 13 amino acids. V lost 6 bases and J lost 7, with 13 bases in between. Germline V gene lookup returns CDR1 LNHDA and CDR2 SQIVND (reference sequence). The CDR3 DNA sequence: TGTGCCAGTAGCGACTTGGGGGGGCAGCCCCAGCATTTT. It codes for CASSDLGGQPQHF.

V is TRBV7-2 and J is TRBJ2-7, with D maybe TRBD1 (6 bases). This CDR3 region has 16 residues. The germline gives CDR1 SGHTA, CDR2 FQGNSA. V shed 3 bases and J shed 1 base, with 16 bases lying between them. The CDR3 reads CASSFHGQGLSYEQYF. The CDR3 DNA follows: TGTGCCAGCAGCTTTCATGGGCAGGGGTTATCCTACGAGCAGTACTTC.

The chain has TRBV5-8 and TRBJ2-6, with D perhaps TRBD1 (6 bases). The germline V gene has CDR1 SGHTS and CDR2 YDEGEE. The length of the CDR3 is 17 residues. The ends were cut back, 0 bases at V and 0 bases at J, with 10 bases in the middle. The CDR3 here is CASSLGQDFSGANVLTF. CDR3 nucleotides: TGTGCCAGCAGCTTGGGACAGGATTTCTCTGGGGCCAACGTCCTGACTTTC.

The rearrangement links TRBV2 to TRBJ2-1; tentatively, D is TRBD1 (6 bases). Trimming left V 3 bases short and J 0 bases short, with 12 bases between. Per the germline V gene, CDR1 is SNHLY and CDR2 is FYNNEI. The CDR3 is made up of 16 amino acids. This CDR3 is CASSDLTGASYNEQFF. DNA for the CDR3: TGTGCCAGCAGTGACCTGACAGGAGCCTCCTACAATGAGCAGTTCTTC.

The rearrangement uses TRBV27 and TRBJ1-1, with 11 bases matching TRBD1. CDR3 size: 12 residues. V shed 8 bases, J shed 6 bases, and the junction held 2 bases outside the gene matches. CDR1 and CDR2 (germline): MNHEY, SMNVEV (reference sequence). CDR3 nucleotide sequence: TGTGCCAGCGGACAGGGGGCACCTGAAGCTTTCTTT. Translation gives CASGQGAPEAFF.

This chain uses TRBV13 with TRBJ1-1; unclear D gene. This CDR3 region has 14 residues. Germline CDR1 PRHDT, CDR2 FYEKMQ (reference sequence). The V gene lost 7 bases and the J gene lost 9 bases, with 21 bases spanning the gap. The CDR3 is CASTLLQRETQAFF. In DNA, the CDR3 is TGTGCCAGCACCCTTCTACAGCGGGAAACCCAAGCTTTCTTT.

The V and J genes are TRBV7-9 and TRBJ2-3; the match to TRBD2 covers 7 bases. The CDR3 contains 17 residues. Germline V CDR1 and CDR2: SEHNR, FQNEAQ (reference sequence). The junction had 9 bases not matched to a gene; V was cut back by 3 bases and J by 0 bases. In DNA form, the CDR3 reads TGTGCCAGCAGCTTGGGAGGGCCTATCCAAAGCACAGATACGCAGTATTTT. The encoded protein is CASSLGGPIQSTDTQYF.

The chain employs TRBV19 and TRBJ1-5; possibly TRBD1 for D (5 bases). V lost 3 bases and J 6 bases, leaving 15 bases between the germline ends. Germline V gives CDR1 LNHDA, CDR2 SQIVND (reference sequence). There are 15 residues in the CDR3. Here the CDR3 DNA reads TGTGCCAGTAGTATTGGGGGGGGGAAAGGTCAGCCCCAGCATTTT. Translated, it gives CASSIGGGKGQPQHF.

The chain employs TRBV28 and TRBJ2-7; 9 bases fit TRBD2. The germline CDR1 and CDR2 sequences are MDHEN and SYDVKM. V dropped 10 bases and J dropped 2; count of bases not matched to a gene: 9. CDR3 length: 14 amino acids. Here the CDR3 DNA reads TGTGCCACCTCCAAAGGCGGGAGGGCCTACGAGCAGTACTTC. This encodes CATSKGGRAYEQYF.

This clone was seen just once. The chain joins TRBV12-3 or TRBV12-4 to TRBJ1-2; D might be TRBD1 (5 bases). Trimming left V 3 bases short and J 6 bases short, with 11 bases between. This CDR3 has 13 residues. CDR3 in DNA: TGTGCCAGCAGTTTGGGGCCCACTGATGGCTACACCTTC. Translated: CASSLGPTDGYTF.

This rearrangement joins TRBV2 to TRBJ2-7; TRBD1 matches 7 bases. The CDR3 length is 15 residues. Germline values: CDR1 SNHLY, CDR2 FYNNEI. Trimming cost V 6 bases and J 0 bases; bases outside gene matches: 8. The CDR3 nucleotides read TGTGCCAGCAGGCCCCGACAGGGTCGCTCCTACGAGCAGTACTTC. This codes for CASRPRQGRSYEQYF.

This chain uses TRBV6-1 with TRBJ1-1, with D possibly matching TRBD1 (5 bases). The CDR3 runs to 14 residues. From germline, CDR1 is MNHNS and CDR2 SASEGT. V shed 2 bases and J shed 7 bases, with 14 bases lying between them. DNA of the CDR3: TGTGCCAGCAGTGAATTAAGGGGTGTTGGTGAAGCTTTCTTT. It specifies CASSELRGVGEAFF.

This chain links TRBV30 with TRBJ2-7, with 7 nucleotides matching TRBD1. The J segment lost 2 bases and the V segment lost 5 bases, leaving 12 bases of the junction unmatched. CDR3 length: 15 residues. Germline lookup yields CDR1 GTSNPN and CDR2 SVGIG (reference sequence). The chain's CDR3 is CAWGGLTGQPYEQYF. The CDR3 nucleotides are TGTGCCTGGGGTGGGTTGACGGGACAGCCCTACGAGCAGTACTTC. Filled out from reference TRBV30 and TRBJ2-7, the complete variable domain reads SQTIHQWPATLVQPVGSPLSLECTVEGTSNPNLYWYRQAAGRGLQLLFYSVGIGQISSEVPQNLSASRPQDRQFILSSKKLLLSDSGFYLCAWGGLTGQPYEQYFGPGTRLTVT.

CDR3 in DNA: TGTGCCACCAGCACCCGAACCGGGACAGGTACTGAAAAACTGTTTTTT. Translation gives CATSTRTGTGTEKLFF. The chain uses TRBV15 and TRBJ1-4; 8 bases agree with TRBD1. The CDR3 is made up of 16 amino acids. Germline CDR1 and CDR2: LNHNV and YYDKDF (reference sequence). V trimming: 4 bases; J trimming: 7 bases; junction bases outside the gene matches: 11.

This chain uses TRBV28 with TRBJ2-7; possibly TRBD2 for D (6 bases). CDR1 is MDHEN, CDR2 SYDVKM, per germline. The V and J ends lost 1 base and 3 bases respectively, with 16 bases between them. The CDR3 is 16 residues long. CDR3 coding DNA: TGTGCCAGCAGTTTATCCGGGGTCGGCGGGATCTACGAGCAGTACTTC. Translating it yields CASSLSGVGGIYEQYF.

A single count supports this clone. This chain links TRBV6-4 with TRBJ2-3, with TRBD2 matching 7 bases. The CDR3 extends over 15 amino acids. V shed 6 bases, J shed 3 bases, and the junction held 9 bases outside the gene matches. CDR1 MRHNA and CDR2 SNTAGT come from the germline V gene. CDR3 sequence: CASSTGGSGTDTQYF. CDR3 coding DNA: TGTGCCAGCAGCACCGGGGGGAGCGGAACAGATACGCAGTATTTT.

The CDR3 loop is CASSYGAGQRYSNQPQHF. In nucleotides, the CDR3 is TGTGCCAGCAGTTACGGTGCGGGACAGAGATATAGCAATCAGCCCCAGCATTTT. V gene TRBV6-2 or TRBV6-3 combines with J gene TRBJ1-5; 7 nucleotides agree with TRBD1. The CDR3 has 18 residues. V gave up 2 bases and J gave up 0 bases; unmatched junction bases: 10. In germline, CDR1 is MNHEY, CDR2 SVGEGT.

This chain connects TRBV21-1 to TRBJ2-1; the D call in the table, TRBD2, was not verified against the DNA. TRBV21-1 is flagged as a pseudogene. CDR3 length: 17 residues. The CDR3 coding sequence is TGTGCCAGCAGCAAATTGGAGGGGACTAGCGCGAACAATGAGCAGTTCTTC. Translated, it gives CASSKLEGTSANNEQFF.

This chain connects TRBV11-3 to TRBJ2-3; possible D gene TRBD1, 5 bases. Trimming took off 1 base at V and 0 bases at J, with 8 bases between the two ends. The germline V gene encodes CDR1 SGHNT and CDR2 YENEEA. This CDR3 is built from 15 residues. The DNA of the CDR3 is TGTGCCAGCAGCTTAGCGACAGACAGCACAGATACGCAGTATTTT. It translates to CASSLATDSTDTQYF.